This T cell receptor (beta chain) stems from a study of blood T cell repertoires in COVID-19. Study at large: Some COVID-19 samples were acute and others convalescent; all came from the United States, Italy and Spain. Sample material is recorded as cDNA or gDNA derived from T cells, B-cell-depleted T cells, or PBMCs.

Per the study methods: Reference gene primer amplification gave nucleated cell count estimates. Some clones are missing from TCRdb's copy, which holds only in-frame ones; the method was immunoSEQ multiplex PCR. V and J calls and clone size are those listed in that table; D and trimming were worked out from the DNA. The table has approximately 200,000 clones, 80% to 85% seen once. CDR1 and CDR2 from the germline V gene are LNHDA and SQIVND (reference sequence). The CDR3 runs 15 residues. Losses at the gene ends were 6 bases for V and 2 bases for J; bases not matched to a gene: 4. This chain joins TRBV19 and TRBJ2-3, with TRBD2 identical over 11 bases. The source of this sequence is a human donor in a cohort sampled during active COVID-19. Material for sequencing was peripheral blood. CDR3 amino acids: CASSLLAGATDTQYF. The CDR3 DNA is TGTGCCAGTAGCCTACTAGCGGGAGCCACAGATACGCAGTATTTT.